This T cell receptor (beta chain) was identified during a study of T-cell memory formation after mild COVID-19. From the 5' RACE reads, TCRdb called clonotypes with MiXCR, one entry per CDR3 protein. The table has a few hundred thousand distinct CDR3 sequences, under 20% seen once. The sample consisted of PBMCs or a T cell subset sorted from them (not recorded which). This TCR was recovered from a man between 18 and 35 years old who had mild COVID-19 (a few samples of this study predate the infection). Cell type and time point are not known.

In DNA, the CDR3 is TGTGCCAGCAGCTTAGGGCAGGCGGTAAATTCACCCCTCCACTTT. Translated: CASSLGQAVNSPLHF. V and J are TRBV7-2 and TRBJ1-6, with D hard to call. This CDR3 spans 15 amino acids. Per germline, CDR1 SGHTA and CDR2 FQGNSA. Trimming pared 1 base from V and 7 bases from J, leaving 11 bases between.